This TCR beta chain came from a study of control samples from healthy donors and cancer patients. Only in-frame clones appear in the TCRdb table, and some are missing; sequencing was by immunoSEQ multiplex PCR. The sample lists roughly 120,000 clones; just over 90% were seen once. This CDR3 has 14 residues. Trimming took 2 bases from V and 1 from J, leaving 8 bases between them. Germline lookup yields CDR1 LGHNA and CDR2 YSLEER. This sequence was found in a man aged 50 to 59 with head and neck cancer. Material: PBMCs. This chain joins TRBV4-3 and TRBJ1-1; D ambiguous. CDR3 protein: CASSQLDGNTEAFF. CDR3 nucleotides: TGCGCCAGCAGCCAACTAGACGGGAACACTGAAGCTTTCTTT.